This record covers a single TCR beta chain. This sample stems from a study of TIL therapy for anti-PD-1-resistant metastatic lung cancer. Specified time point: pre-treatment sample, taken before nivolumab and TIL therapy. Sequencing used immunoSEQ v3. TCRdb's table, derived via immunoSEQ multiplex PCR, lists solely in-frame clones and lacks some. The sample includes roughly 57,000 clones, roughly 77% of them seen just once. Sequences were derived from blood, sampled at baseline. The TCR was taken from a person aged 25 to 79 with non-small cell lung cancer.

The CDR3 is CAAGPSRETQYF. The CDR3 coding sequence is TGTGCTGCGGGCCCTAGCCGAGAGACCCAGTACTTC. The rearrangement joins TRBV3-1 (or the pseudogene TRBV3-2) to TRBJ2-5; a weak D match, TRBD2 (5 bases). The CDR3 covers 12 residues. Looked up from germline, CDR1 is LGHDT and CDR2 is YNNKEL (reference sequence).